These 22 T cell receptor beta chains were all obtained from the same sample, sequenced in a study of T cells in Graves' hyperthyroidism and ophthalmopathy. Researchers amplified the TCR beta CDR3 regions from RNA transcripts. The HTBI set primed first-round TCR CDR3 RT-PCR. TCRdb independently ran MiXCR on the multiplex PCR reads; one entry per CDR3 protein. The sample carries approximately 380,000 distinct CDR3 sequences, around 15% recorded once. Sequenced sample: blood. These receptor sequences come from a man aged 50-60 years with Graves' ophthalmopathy.

The chain has TRBV24-1 and TRBJ1-6; no clear D gene. Germline CDR1 and CDR2: KGHDR and SFDVKD. Trimming took off 9 bases at V and 0 bases at J, with 5 bases between the two ends. The CDR3 has 13 residues. The CDR3 coding sequence is TGTGCCACCCAGAGCTCCTATAATTCACCCCTCCACTTT. It codes for CATQSSYNSPLHF.

This clonotype was detected a few times. The rearrangement joins TRBV25-1 to TRBJ2-5; 8 nucleotides agree with TRBD1. Looked up from germline, CDR1 is MGHDK and CDR2 is SYGVNS. The junction had 2 bases not matched to a gene; V was cut back by 0 bases and J by 2 bases. The CDR3 length is 15 residues. The CDR3 coding sequence is TGTGCCAGCAGTGAATACAGGGGGCTGCAAGAGACCCAGTACTTC. This gives the protein CASSEYRGLQETQYF. The full variable domain, its missing parts supplied by reference TRBV25-1 and TRBJ2-5, is EADIYQTPRYLVIGTGKKITLECSQTMGHDKMYWYQQDPGMELHLIHYSYGVNSTEKGDLSSESTVSRIRTEHFPLTLESARPSHTSQYLCASSEYRGLQETQYFGPGTRLLVL.

The chain recombines TRBV4-1 with TRBJ1-1, with D possibly being TRBD1 (5 bases). The CDR3 loop spans 14 amino acids. The V end lost 1 base, the J end lost 3 bases, and 9 bases lay between the germline ends. Germline V gene lookup returns CDR1 MGHRA and CDR2 YSYEKL. The CDR3 region has the DNA TGCGCCAGCAGCCAAGGACAGACGGACACTGAAGCTTTCTTT. This gives the protein CASSQGQTDTEAFF.

This clonotype turned up a few times. This chain joins TRBV9 and TRBJ2-5; unclear D gene. Germline CDR1 and CDR2: SGDLS and YYNGEE. V lost 0 bases to trimming and J lost 4 bases, with 16 bases between them. This CDR3 is 16 amino acids long. CDR3 DNA sequence: TGTGCCAGCAGCGTAGGTTCGGTAGATTTGGGAGAGACCCAGTACTTC. Its protein is CASSVGSVDLGETQYF.

In this sample, this clonotype turned up many times. This chain joins TRBV5-1 and TRBJ2-1, with a possible D match to TRBD2 (6 bases). The CDR3 totals 15 residues. Germline CDR1 is SGHRS and CDR2 is YFSETQ. The ends were cut back, 4 bases at V and 10 bases at J, with 21 bases in the middle. CDR3 protein: CASSRSLASDAEQFF. The CDR3 DNA sequence: TGCGCCAGCAGCAGGAGCCTAGCGTCCGATGCCGAGCAGTTCTTC.

This clonotype was counted at least ten times. J is TRBJ1-5 and V is TRBV3-1, with TRBD1 matching 8 bases. V shed 1 base and J 9 bases; nucleotides not matched to a gene: 5. The CDR3 extends over 14 amino acids. CDR1 and CDR2 (germline): LGHDT, YNNKEL (reference sequence). Here the CDR3 reads CASSQGQGAPPQHF. In DNA, the CDR3 is TGTGCCAGCAGCCAAGGGCAGGGGGCTCCGCCCCAGCATTTT. The variable domain in full, completed from reference TRBV3-1 and TRBJ1-5, reads DTAVSQTPKYLVTQMGNDKSIKCEQNLGHDTMYWYKQDSKKFLKIMFSYNNKELIINETVPNRFSPKSPDKAHLNLHINSLELGDSAVYFCASSQGQGAPPQHFGDGTRLSIL.

This clonotype occurred many times. The rearrangement uses TRBV29-1 and TRBJ2-1, with 7 bases fitting TRBD2. With V trimmed by 3 bases and J by 1 base, 3 bases remained unmatched. This CDR3 is built from 14 residues. Germline V gives CDR1 SQVTM, CDR2 ANQGSEA. CDR3 in DNA: TGCAGCGTTGAGGGAGGGAGATCCTACAATGAGCAGTTCTTC. As protein: CSVEGGRSYNEQFF.

This clonotype was picked up a small number of times. The chain joins TRBV10-1 to TRBJ2-3; 9 nucleotides line up with TRBD1. The CDR3 consists of 18 residues. Per germline, CDR1 WNHNN and CDR2 SYGVQD (reference sequence). With 0 bases clipped from V and 1 base from J, the junction kept 8 bases outside the gene matches. The DNA for the CDR3 is TGCGCCAGCAGTGAGTCCTTTAACCGGGACAGGGGCACAGATACGCAGTATTTT. Protein sequence: CASSESFNRDRGTDTQYF.

The chain links TRBV5-5 to TRBJ2-1; 10 nucleotides line up with TRBD2. The germline gives CDR1 SGHKS, CDR2 YYEKEE (reference sequence). Losses at the gene ends were 3 bases for V and 0 bases for J; bases not matched to a gene: 12. The CDR3 runs to 19 residues. CDR3 coding DNA: TGTGCCAGCAGCTCTTTAGCGGGAGGAGGCGTTAGCTCCTACAATGAGCAGTTCTTC. Its protein product is CASSSLAGGGVSSYNEQFF.

This clonotype was recorded at least ten times. This chain uses TRBV4-1 with TRBJ2-5; tentative D call: TRBD2 (6 bases). The CDR3 sequence is 13 residues long. The germline V gene encodes CDR1 MGHRA and CDR2 YSYEKL. V was pared by 0 bases and J by 7 bases, with 9 bases between. CDR3: CASSQELGGTQYF. Here the CDR3 DNA reads TGCGCCAGCAGCCAAGAATTGGGGGGGACCCAGTACTTC.

This clonotype was observed once. A much larger clone is a single base away; this may be a read error. J is TRBJ2-5 and V is TRBV13; 10 bases align to TRBD1. Germline V CDR1 and CDR2: PRHDT, FYEKMQ (reference sequence). This CDR3 has 15 residues. The CDR3 nucleotides are TGTGCCGGCAGCGACCGGGACAGGGGAGGGGAGACCGCTTACTTC. This gives the protein CAGSDRDRGGETAYF.

The CDR3 DNA is TGTGCCAGCACACCGGGGACAGGAAGCTCCTACGAGCAGTACTTC. Encoded protein: CASTPGTGSSYEQYF. This chain links TRBV14 with TRBJ2-7, with 8 bases aligning to TRBD1. This CDR3 region has 15 residues. In germline, CDR1 is SGHDN, CDR2 FVKESK. The V and J ends lost 7 bases and 0 bases, in that order; junction bases with no gene match: 8.

The chain is built from TRBV4-1 and TRBJ2-1; 8 bases line up with TRBD2. The V segment lost 2 bases and the J segment 2 bases; nucleotides outside the gene matches: 11. Looked up from germline, CDR1 is MGHRA and CDR2 is YSYEKL. This CDR3 has 18 amino acids. Written as DNA, the CDR3 is TGCGCCAGCAGCCAAAAGGGGGGCAGCGGGAGACCCTACAATGAGCAGTTCTTC. Amino acid sequence: CASSQKGGSGRPYNEQFF.

This clonotype has at least ten counts. The chain uses TRBV30 and TRBJ1-1; perhaps TRBD1 as D (5 bases). Per germline, CDR1 GTSNPN and CDR2 SVGIG (reference sequence). The CDR3 covers 11 residues. Deletions cut 6 bases from V and 6 bases from J, with 11 bases between. The CDR3 protein is CACGGSPEAFF. Written as DNA, the CDR3 is TGTGCCTGTGGGGGATCTCCTGAAGCTTTCTTT.

This clonotype was picked up many times. The gene calls are TRBV7-2 and TRBJ2-7, with 9 bases fitting TRBD1. J lost 3 bases, V lost 4 bases, and 7 bases had no gene match. Germline loops: CDR1 SGHTA, CDR2 FQGNSA. This CDR3 contains 15 residues. The DNA for the CDR3 is TGTGCCAGCAGCTCAGCCACAGGGGGCATCTACGAGCAGTACTTC. Translated: CASSSATGGIYEQYF.

As concerns this clonotype: One end of the junction is discordant with germline, which a read error may explain. This sequence joins TRBV29-1 and TRBJ1-3; no clear D. Germline-derived CDR1 and CDR2 are SQVTM and ANQGSEA. The CDR3 is 11 amino acids. The DNA for the CDR3 is TGCAGCGTTGAAGATGGAGACACCATATATTTT. As protein: CSVEDGDTIYF.

This clonotype turned up a few times. The chain uses TRBV6-1 and TRBJ2-3; D is ambiguous. The CDR3 is made up of 12 amino acids. Germline V gene data show CDR1 as MNHNS and CDR2 as SASEGT. V was clipped by 8 bases and J by 3 bases, with 9 bases between them. CDR3 protein: CASALWTDTQYF. Written as DNA, the CDR3 is TGTGCCAGCGCCTTGTGGACAGATACGCAGTATTTT.

This clonotype was recorded at least ten times. This chain links TRBV30 with TRBJ1-2, with D unresolved. Germline V lookup: CDR1 GTSNPN, CDR2 SVGIG (reference sequence). The CDR3 runs 12 residues. Trimming left V 0 bases short and J 4 bases short, with 6 bases between. CDR3 coding DNA: TGTGCCTGGAGTGTTCCGGGCTATGGCTACACCTTC. It codes for CAWSVPGYGYTF.

Many counts were recorded for this clonotype. The J gene is TRBJ2-5, the V gene TRBV6-1, with 11 bases lining up with TRBD1. The germline CDR1 and CDR2 sequences are MNHNS and SASEGT. The CDR3 length is 14 residues. The J segment lost 5 bases and the V segment lost 6 bases, leaving 5 bases of the junction unmatched. CDR3 residues: CASRQDRGQETQYF. The DNA of the CDR3 is TGTGCCAGCAGGCAGGACAGGGGGCAGGAGACCCAGTACTTC.

Note on this clonotype: A read error is possible here, since a much larger clone lies one base away. The chain employs TRBV6-1 and TRBJ2-7; 13 positions match TRBD2. Germline V gene sequence: CDR1 MNHNS, CDR2 SASEGT. V lost 6 bases and J lost 6; bases outside the gene matches: 5. This CDR3 comprises 14 residues. CDR3 DNA: TGTGCCAGCAGAGGACTAGCGGGAGTTGGCGAGCAGTACTTC. Its translation is CASRGLAGVGEQYF.

This clonotype occurred a few times. The chain recombines TRBV30 with TRBJ2-2; 9 bases are a match to TRBD2. The CDR3 extends over 12 amino acids. The germline gives CDR1 GTSNPN, CDR2 SVGIG (reference sequence). V gave up 5 bases and J gave up 5 bases; unmatched junction bases: 0. DNA of the CDR3: TGTGCCTGGGCGGGGGGGACCGGGGAGCTGTTTTTT. Protein sequence: CAWAGGTGELFF.

This chain uses TRBV5-8 with TRBJ2-2, with 8 bases aligning to TRBD2. Germline CDR1 reads SGHTS; CDR2 reads YDEGEE. CDR3 size: 17 residues. The J segment lost 0 bases and the V segment lost 1 base, leaving 5 bases of the junction unmatched. Here the CDR3 DNA reads TGTGCCAGCAGCTTGTTTGGACTAGCCGCGAACACCGGGGAGCTGTTTTTT. Translation: CASSLFGLAANTGELFF.